The entry below describes one T cell receptor (beta chain). Its antigen is undetermined. CDR3 length: 15 residues. Trimming removed 2 bases at V and 0 bases at J, with 7 bases between. Germline-derived CDR1 and CDR2 are SNHLY and FYNNEI. The entry originates in a study of graft-versus-host responses after intestinal transplantation. Sequenced by immunoSEQ multiplex PCR; TCRdb stores in-frame clones only, minus some. The table records approximately 88,000 clones, about 90% of them present only once. This sequence originates from a human donor who received an intestinal transplant. The starting material was unstimulated CD4+ T cells sorted from spleen or lymph node cells, obtained before intestinal transplant. The chain uses TRBV2 and TRBJ2-2, with D perhaps TRBD2 (5 bases). The CDR3 DNA follows: TGTGCCAGCAGTGAACCCGGGGCGAACACCGGGGAGCTGTTTTTT. It encodes CASSEPGANTGELFF.